This T cell receptor (beta chain) was recovered during a study of blood T cell repertoires in COVID-19. As originally analysed: Amplified reference gene primers provided the basis for estimating nucleated cell counts. TCRdb's copy holds only in-frame clones and misses some; the assay was immunoSEQ multiplex PCR. V, J and clone size were drawn from that table, and D and trimming were deduced from the DNA. Of over 150,000 clones in the sample, 82% were seen once. Trimming stripped 6 bases from V and 4 bases from J, with 12 bases between. The CDR3 has 13 residues. V and J are TRBV12-3 or TRBV12-4 and TRBJ1-2; no firm D call. The receptor comes from a woman aged 80 or over with active or convalescent COVID-19. Sequenced material: peripheral blood. CDR3 sequence: CASSPIGGYGYTF. In DNA form, the CDR3 reads TGTGCCAGCAGCCCCATCGGCGGCTATGGCTACACCTTC.